The rows below give T cell receptor beta chains drawn from one sample of a study of patients and donors after allogeneic stem cell transplantation. From the RT-PCR reads, TCRdb called clonotypes with MiXCR, one entry per CDR3 protein. The sample lists about 400,000 distinct CDR3 sequences, roughly 17% occurring once. Sequencing was carried out using blood, either unsorted or a sorted T cell fraction (not recorded which). Receptors were obtained from a human donor who was either an allogeneic HSCT recipient or a stem cell or donor lymphocyte infusion donor (not recorded which). It is not recorded whose cells these are; they may come from a transplant donor. The CDR3 runs from the conserved cysteine through the conserved F or W. D genes are given only for firm matches. Clone sizes are given selectively: once, few, many, or a class where the clone is expanded.

clone size,V gene,D gene,J gene,CDR3 length,CDR3 protein,CDR3 DNA
-,TRBV9,-,TRBJ2-3,14,CASSPQGLSDTQYF,TGTGCCAGCAGCCCTCAGGGGTTGTCAGATACGCAGTATTTT
-,TRBV29-1,-,TRBJ1-6,13,CSVDRDGASPLHF,TGCAGCGTTGACCGGGACGGAGCGTCACCCCTCCACTTT
-,TRBV12-3/TRBV12-4,TRBD2,TRBJ2-2,14,CASHSGVNTGELFF,TGTGCCAGCCATAGCGGGGTGAACACCGGGGAGCTGTTTTTT
-,TRBV20-1,-,TRBJ2-1,11,CSASVGSEQFF,TGCAGTGCTAGTGTCGGGAGTGAGCAGTTCTTC
-,TRBV4-1,TRBD2,TRBJ2-7,16,CASSQDLAGEPYEQYF,TGCGCCAGCAGCCAAGATCTAGCGGGGGAGCCCTACGAGCAGTACTTC
few,TRBV29-1,TRBD1,TRBJ1-1,13,CSVCRDRGQRAFF,TGCAGCGTTTGCCGGGACAGGGGGCAACGAGCTTTCTTT
few,TRBV12-3/TRBV12-4,-,TRBJ2-5,16,CASSLPPGGLGETQYF,TGTGCCAGCAGTTTACCGCCAGGGGGGTTAGGAGAGACCCAGTACTTC
few,TRBV28,-,TRBJ1-3,11,CASTSGNTIYF,TGTGCCAGCACCTCCGGAAACACCATATATTTT
few,TRBV4-2,TRBD2,TRBJ2-1,18,CASSQVLAGVSPYNEQFF,TGTGCCAGCAGCCAAGTCCTAGCGGGAGTATCGCCCTACAATGAGCAGTTCTTC
few,TRBV20-1,-,TRBJ1-4,14,CSALQGGVGEKLFF,TGCAGTGCTTTACAAGGGGGAGTAGGTGAAAAACTGTTTTTT
-,TRBV6-1,TRBD1,TRBJ2-7,14,CATRAGTGLYEQYF,TGTGCCACCAGAGCCGGGACAGGGCTCTACGAGCAGTACTTC
-,TRBV5-1,-,TRBJ1-2,15,CASSLGSTLNYGYTF,TGCGCCAGCAGCTTGGGCTCCACCCTCAACTATGGCTACACCTTC
few,TRBV4-3,-,TRBJ2-3,14,CASSQISATDTQYF,TGCGCCAGCAGCCAAATATCGGCAACAGATACGCAGTATTTT
-,TRBV2,-,TRBJ2-3,16,CASRDPLRGSTDTQYF,TGTGCCAGCAGGGACCCTTTACGGGGGAGCACAGATACGCAGTATTTT
-,TRBV27,TRBD1,TRBJ1-5,16,CASSFPDRGLGGPQHF,TGTGCCAGCAGCTTTCCTGACAGGGGCCTCGGAGGGCCCCAGCATTTT
-,TRBV29-1,TRBD1,TRBJ1-2,12,CSVDHRGHGYTF,TGCAGCGTTGATCACAGGGGGCATGGCTACACCTTC
few,TRBV9,-,TRBJ2-2,14,CASSSSGAHGELFF,TGTGCCAGCAGCTCCTCAGGGGCGCACGGGGAGCTGTTTTTT
-,TRBV15,-,TRBJ1-5,15,CATSPGVRDNQPQHF,TGTGCCACCAGCCCCGGGGTGAGGGACAATCAGCCCCAGCATTTT
few,TRBV6-2/TRBV6-3,-,TRBJ1-5,16,CASSTPRDWADQPQHF,TGTGCCAGCAGTACCCCCCGGGACTGGGCGGATCAGCCCCAGCATTTT
-,TRBV24-1,-,TRBJ2-6,19,CATSDVIRDTRFEANVLTF,TGTGCCACCAGTGATGTTATCCGGGACACTCGCTTCGAGGCCAACGTCCTGACTTTC
-,TRBV28,-,TRBJ2-4,16,CASSPSIELAKNIQYF,TGTGCCAGCAGTCCTTCCATAGAACTAGCCAAAAACATTCAGTACTTC
-,TRBV20-1,TRBD2,TRBJ2-7,15,CSARGRAGGSYEQYF,TGCAGTGCTAGAGGCCGAGCGGGAGGTTCCTACGAGCAGTACTTC
-,TRBV5-1,-,TRBJ2-3,14,CASSYQGPTDTQYF,TGCGCCAGCAGCTATCAAGGACCGACAGATACGCAGTATTTT
-,TRBV7-2,-,TRBJ2-1,14,CASSLGDRNHEQFF,TGTGCCAGCAGCTTGGGTGACAGGAACCATGAGCAGTTCTTC
-,TRBV7-2,TRBD1,TRBJ1-1,15,CASSPRQGRVTEAFF,TGTGCCAGCAGCCCTAGACAGGGACGAGTAACTGAAGCTTTCTTT
-,TRBV19,-,TRBJ1-2,12,CASSIGSRDNHF,TGTGCCAGTAGTATAGGATCTCGGGACAACCACTTC
-,TRBV6-1,-,TRBJ2-5,15,CASRSARQPQGTQYF,TGTGCCAGCAGGAGCGCACGGCAACCTCAGGGGACCCAGTACTTC